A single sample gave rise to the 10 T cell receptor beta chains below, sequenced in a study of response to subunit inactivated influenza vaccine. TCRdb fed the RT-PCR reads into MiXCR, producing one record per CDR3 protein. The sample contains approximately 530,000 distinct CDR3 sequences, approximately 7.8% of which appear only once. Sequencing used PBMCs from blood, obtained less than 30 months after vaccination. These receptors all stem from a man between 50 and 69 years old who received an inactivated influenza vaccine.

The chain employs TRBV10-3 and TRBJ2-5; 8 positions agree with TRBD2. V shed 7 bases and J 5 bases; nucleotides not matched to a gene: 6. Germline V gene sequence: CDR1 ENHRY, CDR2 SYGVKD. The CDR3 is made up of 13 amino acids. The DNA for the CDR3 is TGTGCCATCAAGGGGACTAGAGGGGAGACCCAGTACTTC. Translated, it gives CAIKGTRGETQYF.

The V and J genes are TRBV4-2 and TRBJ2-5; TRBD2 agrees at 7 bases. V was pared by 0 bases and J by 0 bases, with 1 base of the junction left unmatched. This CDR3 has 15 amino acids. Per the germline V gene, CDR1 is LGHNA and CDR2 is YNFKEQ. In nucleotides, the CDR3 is TGTGCCAGCAGCCAAGATCGGGGGGACCAAGAGACCCAGTACTTC. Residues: CASSQDRGDQETQYF.

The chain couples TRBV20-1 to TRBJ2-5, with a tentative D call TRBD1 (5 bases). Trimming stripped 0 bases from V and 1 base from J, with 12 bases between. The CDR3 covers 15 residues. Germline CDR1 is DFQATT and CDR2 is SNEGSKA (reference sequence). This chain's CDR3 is CSARDLSRVQETQYF. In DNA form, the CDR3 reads TGCAGTGCTAGAGATCTCAGCAGGGTCCAAGAGACCCAGTACTTC.

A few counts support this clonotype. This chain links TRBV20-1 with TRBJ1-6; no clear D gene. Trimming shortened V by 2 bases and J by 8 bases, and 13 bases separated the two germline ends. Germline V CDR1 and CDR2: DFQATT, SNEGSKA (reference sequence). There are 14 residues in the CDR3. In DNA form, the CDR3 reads TGCAGTGCTAGACCGGAGTCTGATTATTCACCCCTCCACTTT. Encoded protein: CSARPESDYSPLHF.

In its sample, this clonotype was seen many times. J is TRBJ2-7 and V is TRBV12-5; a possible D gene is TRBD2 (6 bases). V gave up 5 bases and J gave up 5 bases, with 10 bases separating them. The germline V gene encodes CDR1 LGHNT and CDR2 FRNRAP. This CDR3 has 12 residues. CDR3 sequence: CASGRLGNEQYF. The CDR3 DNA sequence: TGTGCTAGTGGTCGACTAGGGAACGAGCAGTACTTC.

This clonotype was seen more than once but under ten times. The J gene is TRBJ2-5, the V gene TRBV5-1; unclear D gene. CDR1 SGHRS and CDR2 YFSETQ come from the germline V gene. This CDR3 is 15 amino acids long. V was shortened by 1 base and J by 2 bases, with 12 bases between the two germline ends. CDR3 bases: TGCGCCAGCAGCTTGAGTCTTGGATTACAAGAGACCCAGTACTTC. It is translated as CASSLSLGLQETQYF.

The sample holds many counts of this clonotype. The DNA for the CDR3 is TGCGCCAGCAGCAAGGACAGCTCTAACACTGAAGCTTTCTTT. The encoded protein is CASSKDSSNTEAFF. The chain carries TRBV5-1 and TRBJ1-1, with D possibly TRBD1 on 6 matching bases. V dropped 4 bases and J dropped 2 bases, with 12 bases sitting between them. This CDR3 region has 14 residues. Germline V gives CDR1 SGHRS, CDR2 YFSETQ.

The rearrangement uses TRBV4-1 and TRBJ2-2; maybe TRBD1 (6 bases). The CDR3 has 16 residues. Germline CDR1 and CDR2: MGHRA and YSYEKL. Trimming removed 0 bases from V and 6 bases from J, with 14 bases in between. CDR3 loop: CASSQEAYRVSGELFF. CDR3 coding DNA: TGCGCCAGCAGCCAAGAGGCTTACAGGGTGTCCGGGGAGCTGTTTTTT.

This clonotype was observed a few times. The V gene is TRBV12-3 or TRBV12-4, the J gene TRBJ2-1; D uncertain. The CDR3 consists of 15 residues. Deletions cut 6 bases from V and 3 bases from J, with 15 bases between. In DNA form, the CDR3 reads TGTGCCAGCAGGGTAGACGTAATAGGCTACAATGAGCAGTTCTTC. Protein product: CASRVDVIGYNEQFF.

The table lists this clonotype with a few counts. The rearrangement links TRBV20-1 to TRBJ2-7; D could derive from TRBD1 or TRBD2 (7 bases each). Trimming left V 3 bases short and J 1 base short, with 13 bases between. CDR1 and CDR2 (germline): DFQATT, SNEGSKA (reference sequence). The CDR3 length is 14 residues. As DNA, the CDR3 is TGCAGTGCTAGGGGAGCGGGACAGTCCTACGAGCAGTACTTC. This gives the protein CSARGAGQSYEQYF.